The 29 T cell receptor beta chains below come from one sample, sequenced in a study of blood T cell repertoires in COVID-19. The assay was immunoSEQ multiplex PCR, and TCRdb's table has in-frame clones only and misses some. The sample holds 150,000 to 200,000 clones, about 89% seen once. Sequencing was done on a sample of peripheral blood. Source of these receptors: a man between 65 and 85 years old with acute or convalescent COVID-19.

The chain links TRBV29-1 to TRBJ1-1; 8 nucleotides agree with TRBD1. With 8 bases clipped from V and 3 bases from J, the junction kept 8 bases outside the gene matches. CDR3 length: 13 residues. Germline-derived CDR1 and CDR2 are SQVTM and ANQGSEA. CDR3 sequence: CSSRQGKDTEAFF. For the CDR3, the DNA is TGCAGCTCGAGACAGGGGAAGGACACTGAAGCTTTCTTT.

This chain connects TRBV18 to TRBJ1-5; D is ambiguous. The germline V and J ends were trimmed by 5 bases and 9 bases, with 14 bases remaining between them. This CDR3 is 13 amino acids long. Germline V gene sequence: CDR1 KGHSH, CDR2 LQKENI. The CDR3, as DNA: TGTGCCAGCTCAGAGTCGGTGCAATGGCCCCAGCATTTT. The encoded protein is CASSESVQWPQHF.

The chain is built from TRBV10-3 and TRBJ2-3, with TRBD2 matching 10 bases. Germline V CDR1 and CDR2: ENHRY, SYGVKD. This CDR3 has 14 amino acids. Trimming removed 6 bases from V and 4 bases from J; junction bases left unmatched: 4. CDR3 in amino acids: CAISLSGGADTQYF. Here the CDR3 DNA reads TGTGCCATCAGCTTAAGCGGGGGGGCAGATACGCAGTATTTT.

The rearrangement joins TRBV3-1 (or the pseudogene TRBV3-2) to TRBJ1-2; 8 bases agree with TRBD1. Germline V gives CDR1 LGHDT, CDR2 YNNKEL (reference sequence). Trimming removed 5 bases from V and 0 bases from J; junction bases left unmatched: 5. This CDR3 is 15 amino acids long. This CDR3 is CASSFWDRTNYGYTF. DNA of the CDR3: TGTGCCAGCAGCTTTTGGGACAGGACTAACTATGGCTACACCTTC.

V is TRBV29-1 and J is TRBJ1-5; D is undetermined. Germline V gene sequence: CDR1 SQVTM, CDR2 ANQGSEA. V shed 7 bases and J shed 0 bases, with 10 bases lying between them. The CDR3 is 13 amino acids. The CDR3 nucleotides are TGCAGCGACCCGACGGGTAGCAATCAGCCCCAGCATTTT. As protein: CSDPTGSNQPQHF.

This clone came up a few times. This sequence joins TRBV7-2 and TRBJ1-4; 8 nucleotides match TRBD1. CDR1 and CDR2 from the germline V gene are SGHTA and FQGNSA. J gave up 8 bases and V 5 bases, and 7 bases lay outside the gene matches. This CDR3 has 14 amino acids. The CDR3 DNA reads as TGTGCCAGCAGCCCTGGCAGGGGGCTCGAAAAACTGTTTTTT. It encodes CASSPGRGLEKLFF.

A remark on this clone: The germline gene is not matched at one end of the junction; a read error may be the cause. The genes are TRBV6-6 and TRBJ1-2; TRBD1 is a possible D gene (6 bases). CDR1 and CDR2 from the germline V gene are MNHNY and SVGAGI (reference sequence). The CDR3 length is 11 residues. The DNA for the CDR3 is TGTGCCAGCAGTTACTCGGGACATTCCTTTTTC. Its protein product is CASSYSGHSFF.

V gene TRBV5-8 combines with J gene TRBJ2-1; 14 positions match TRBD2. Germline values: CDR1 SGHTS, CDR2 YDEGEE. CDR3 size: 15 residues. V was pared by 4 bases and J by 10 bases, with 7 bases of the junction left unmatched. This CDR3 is CASSRGLAGALEQFF. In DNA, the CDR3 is TGTGCCAGCAGCCGGGGACTAGCGGGAGCATTGGAGCAGTTCTTC.

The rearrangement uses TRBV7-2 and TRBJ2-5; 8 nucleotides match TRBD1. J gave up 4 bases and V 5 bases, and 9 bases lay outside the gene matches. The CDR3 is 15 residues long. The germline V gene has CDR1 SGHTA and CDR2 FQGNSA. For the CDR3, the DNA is TGTGCCAGCAGCCTAAGGACAGGGTGGTCAGAGACCCAGTACTTC. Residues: CASSLRTGWSETQYF.

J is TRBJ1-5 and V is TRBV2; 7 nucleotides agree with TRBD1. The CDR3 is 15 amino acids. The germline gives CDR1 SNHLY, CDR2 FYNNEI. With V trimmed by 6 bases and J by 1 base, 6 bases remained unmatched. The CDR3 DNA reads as TGTGCCAGCAGGCCGACAGGGTTAAGCAATCAGCCCCAGCATTTT. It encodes CASRPTGLSNQPQHF.

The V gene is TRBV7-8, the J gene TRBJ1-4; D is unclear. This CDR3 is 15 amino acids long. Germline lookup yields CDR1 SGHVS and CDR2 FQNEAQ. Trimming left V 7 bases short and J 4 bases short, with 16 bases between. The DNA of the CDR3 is TGTGCCAGCACCGCGGGTGGACGGTTTAATGAAAAACTGTTTTTT. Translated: CASTAGGRFNEKLFF.

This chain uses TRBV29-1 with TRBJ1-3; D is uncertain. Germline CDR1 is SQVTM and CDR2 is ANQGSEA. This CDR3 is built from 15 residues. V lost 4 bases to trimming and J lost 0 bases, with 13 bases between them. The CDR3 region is CSVVAQHSSGNTIYF. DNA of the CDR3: TGCAGCGTTGTCGCTCAACATTCCTCTGGAAACACCATATATTTT.

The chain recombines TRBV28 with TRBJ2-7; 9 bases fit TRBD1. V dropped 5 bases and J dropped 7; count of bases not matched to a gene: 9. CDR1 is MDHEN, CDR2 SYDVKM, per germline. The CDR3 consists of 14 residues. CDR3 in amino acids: CASSTTGGYREQYF. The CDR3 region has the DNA TGTGCCAGCAGTACGACAGGGGGTTATCGTGAGCAGTACTTC.

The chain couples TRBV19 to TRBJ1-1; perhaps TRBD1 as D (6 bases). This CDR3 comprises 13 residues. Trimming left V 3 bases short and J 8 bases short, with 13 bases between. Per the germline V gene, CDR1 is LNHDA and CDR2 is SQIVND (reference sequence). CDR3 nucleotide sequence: TGTGCCAGTAGTATCACAGGGTTCCCCGAAGCTTTCTTT. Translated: CASSITGFPEAFF.

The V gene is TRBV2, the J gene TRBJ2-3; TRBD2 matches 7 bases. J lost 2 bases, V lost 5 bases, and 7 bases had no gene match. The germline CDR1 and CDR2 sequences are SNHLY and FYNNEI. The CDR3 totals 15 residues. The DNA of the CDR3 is TGTGCCAGCAGTACGGGGGGATGGGACACAGATACGCAGTATTTT. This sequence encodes CASSTGGWDTDTQYF. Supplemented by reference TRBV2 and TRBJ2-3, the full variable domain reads EPEVTQTPSHQVTQMGQEVILRCVPISNHLYFYWYRQILGQKVEFLVSFYNNEISEKSEIFDDQFSVERPDGSNFTLKIRSTKLEDSAMYFCASSTGGWDTDTQYFGPGTRLTVL.

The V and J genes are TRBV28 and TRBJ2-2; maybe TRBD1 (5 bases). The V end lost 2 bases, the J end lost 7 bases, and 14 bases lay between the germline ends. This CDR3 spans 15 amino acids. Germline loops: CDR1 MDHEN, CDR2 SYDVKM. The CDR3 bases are TGTGCCAGCAGTTTAGGGGCATCCGAAGGCGGGGAGCTGTTTTTT. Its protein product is CASSLGASEGGELFF. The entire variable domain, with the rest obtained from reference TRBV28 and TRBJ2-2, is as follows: DVKVTQSSRYLVKRTGEKVFLECVQDMDHENMFWYRQDPGLGLRLIYFSYDVKMKEKGDIPEGYSVSREKKERFSLILESASTNQTSMYLCASSLGASEGGELFFGEGSRLTVL.

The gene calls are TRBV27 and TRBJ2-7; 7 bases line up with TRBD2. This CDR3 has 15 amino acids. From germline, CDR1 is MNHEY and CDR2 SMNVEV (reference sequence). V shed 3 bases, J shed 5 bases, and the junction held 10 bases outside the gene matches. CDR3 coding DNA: TGTGCCAGCAGTTTTAGCGGGCCAACCATGCACGAGCAGTACTTC. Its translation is CASSFSGPTMHEQYF.

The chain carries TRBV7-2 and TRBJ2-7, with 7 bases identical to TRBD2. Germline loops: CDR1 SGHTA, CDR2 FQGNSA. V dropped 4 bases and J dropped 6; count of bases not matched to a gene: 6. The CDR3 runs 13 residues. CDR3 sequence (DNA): TGTGCCAGCAGCTCCGGGACTAATGCCGAGCAGTACTTC. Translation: CASSSGTNAEQYF.

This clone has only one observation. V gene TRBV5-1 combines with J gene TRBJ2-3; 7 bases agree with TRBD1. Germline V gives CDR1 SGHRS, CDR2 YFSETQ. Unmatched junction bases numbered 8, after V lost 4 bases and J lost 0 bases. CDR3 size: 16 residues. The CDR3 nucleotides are TGCGCCAGCAGCCTCGGACAGGCGCCTAGCACAGATACGCAGTATTTT. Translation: CASSLGQAPSTDTQYF.

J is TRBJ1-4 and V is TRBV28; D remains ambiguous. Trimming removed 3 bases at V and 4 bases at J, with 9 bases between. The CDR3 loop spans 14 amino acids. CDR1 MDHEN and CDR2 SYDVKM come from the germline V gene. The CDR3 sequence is CASSLRQINEKLFF. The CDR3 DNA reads TGTGCCAGCAGTTTGCGGCAGATTAATGAAAAACTGTTTTTT.

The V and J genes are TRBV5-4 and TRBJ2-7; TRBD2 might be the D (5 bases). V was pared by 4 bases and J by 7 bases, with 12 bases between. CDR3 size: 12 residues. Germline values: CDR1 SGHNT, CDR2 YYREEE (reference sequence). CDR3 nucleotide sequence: TGTGCCAGCAGCCCCGGTCCGGGGGAGCAGTACTTC. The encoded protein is CASSPGPGEQYF. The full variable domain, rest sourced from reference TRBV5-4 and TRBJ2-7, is ETGVTQSPTHLIKTRGQQVTLRCSSQSGHNTVSWYQQALGQGPQFIFQYYREEENGRGNFPPRFSGLQFPNYSSELNVNALELDDSALYLCASSPGPGEQYFGPGTRLTVT.

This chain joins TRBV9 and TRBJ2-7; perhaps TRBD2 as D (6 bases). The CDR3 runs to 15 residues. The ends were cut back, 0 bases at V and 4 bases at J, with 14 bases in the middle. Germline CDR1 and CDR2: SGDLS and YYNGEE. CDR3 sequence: CASSVAEGRLYEQYF. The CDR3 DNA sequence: TGTGCCAGCAGCGTAGCGGAGGGGCGCCTTTACGAGCAGTACTTC.

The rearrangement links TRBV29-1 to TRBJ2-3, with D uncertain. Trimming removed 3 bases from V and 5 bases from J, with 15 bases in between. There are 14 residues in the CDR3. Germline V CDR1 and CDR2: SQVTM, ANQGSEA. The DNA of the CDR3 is TGCAGCGTTGAGGCGGCTAGGCTGATAGATACGCAGTATTTT. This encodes CSVEAARLIDTQYF.

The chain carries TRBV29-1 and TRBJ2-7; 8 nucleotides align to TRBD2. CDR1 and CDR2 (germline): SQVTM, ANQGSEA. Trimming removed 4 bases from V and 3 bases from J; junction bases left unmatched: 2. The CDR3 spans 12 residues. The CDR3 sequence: CSVGSGSYEQYF. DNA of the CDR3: TGCAGCGTTGGGAGCGGGAGCTACGAGCAGTACTTC.

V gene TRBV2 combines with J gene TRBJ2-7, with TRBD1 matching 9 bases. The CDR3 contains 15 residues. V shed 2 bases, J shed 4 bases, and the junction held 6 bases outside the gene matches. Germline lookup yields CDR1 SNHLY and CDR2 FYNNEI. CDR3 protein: CASSETGTGSYEQYF. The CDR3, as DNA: TGTGCCAGCAGTGAAACGGGGACAGGGAGTTACGAGCAGTACTTC.

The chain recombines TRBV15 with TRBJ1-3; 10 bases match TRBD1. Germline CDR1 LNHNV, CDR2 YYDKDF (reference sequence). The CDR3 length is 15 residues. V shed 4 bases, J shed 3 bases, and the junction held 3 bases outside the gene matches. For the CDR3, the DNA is TGTGCCACCAGCATTTGGACAGGGGGTGGAAACACCATATATTTT. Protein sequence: CATSIWTGGGNTIYF.

In DNA form, the CDR3 reads TGCGCCAGCAGCAGGGACAGCTCAAAACCCGGCTACACCTTC. Its protein product is CASSRDSSKPGYTF. V is TRBV4-3 and J is TRBJ1-2, with 7 bases matching TRBD1. This CDR3 has 14 amino acids. Germline trimming cut 5 bases from V and 8 bases from J; bases unmatched to any gene: 11. Germline V gene lookup returns CDR1 LGHNA and CDR2 YSLEER.

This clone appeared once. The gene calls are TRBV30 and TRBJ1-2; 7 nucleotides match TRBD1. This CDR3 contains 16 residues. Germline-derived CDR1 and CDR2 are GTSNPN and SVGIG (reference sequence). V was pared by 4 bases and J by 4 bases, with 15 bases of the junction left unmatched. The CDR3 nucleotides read TGTGCCTGGACGCCGACAGGGACAAAGTTAGGCTATGGCTACACCTTC. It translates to CAWTPTGTKLGYGYTF.

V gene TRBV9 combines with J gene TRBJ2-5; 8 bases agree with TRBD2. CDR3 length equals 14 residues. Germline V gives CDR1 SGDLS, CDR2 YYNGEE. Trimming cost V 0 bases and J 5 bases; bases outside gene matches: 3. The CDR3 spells CASSVVAGRETQYF. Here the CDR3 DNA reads TGTGCCAGCAGCGTAGTAGCGGGGAGGGAGACCCAGTACTTC.